The clone carrying this T cell receptor (beta chain) showed up just once. Antigen specificity is unknown. The CDR3 consists of 12 residues. Germline CDR1 MDHEN, CDR2 SYDVKM. Deletions cut 7 bases from V and 2 bases from J, with 7 bases between. This sample is part of a study of CD8 T cells in ankylosing spondylitis. Libraries for TCR beta were made by quantitative 5'-RACE with molecular barcodes. TCRdb redid the calling of the 5' RACE reads with MiXCR, one entry per CDR3 protein. Of more than 650,000 distinct CDR3 sequences in the sample, approximately 10% were seen once. Study-level results: Reports of some motif variants in reactive arthritis synovial fluid and blood predate this one. A TCR beta motif of fewer than 10 highly homologous variants seemed to mark ankylosing spondylitis blood.

The sequenced material came from blood, either unsorted or a sorted T cell fraction (not recorded which). The origin of this receptor is a male donor with ankylosing spondylitis. The chain combines TRBV28 with TRBJ2-3; D call uncertain. CDR3 in amino acids: CASNQYTDTQYF. The CDR3 DNA is TGTGCCAGCAATCAGTACACAGATACGCAGTATTTT.